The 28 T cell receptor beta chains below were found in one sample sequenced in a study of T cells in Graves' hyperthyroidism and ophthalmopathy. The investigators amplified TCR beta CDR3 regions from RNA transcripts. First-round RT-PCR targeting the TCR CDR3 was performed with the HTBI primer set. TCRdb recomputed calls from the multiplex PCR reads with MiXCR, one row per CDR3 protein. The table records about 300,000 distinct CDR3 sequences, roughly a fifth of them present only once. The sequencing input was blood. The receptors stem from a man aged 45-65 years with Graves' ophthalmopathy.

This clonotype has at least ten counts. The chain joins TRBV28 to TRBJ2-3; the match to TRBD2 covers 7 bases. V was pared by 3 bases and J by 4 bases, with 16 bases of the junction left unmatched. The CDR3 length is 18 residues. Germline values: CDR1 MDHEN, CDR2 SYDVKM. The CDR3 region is CASSFPISAGVGADTQYF. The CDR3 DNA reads TGTGCCAGCAGTTTCCCCATTAGTGCGGGAGTAGGGGCAGATACGCAGTATTTT.

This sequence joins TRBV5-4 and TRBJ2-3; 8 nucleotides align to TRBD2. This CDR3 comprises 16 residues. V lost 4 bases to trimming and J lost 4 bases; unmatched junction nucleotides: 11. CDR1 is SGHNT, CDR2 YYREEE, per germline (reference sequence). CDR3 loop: CASSLNVREAPDTQYF. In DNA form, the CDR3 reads TGTGCCAGCAGCCTGAACGTGCGGGAGGCCCCAGATACGCAGTATTTT.

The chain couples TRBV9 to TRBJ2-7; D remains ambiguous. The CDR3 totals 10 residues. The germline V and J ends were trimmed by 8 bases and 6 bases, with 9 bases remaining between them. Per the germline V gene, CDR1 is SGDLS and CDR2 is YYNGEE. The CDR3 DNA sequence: TGTGCCAGTCGACCCCCCGAGCAGTACTTC. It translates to CASRPPEQYF.

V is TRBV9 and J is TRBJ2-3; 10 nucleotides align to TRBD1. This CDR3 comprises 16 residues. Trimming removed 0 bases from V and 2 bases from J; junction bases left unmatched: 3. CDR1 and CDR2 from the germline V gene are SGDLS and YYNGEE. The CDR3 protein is CASSVGDRGYTDTQYF. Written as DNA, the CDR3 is TGTGCCAGCAGCGTAGGGGACAGGGGATACACAGATACGCAGTATTTT.

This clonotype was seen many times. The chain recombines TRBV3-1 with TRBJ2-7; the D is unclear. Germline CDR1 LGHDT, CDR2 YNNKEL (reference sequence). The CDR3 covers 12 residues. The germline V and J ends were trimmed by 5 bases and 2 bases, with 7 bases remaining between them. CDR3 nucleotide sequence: TGTGCCAGCAGCTTAGGGACCTACGAGCAGTACTTC. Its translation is CASSLGTYEQYF.

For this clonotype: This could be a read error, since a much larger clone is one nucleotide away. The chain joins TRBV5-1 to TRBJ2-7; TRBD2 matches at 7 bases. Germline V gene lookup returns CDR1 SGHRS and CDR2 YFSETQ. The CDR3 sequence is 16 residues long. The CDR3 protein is CANSPGLQALSYEQYF. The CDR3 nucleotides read TGCGCCAACAGCCCGGGACTACAGGCGTTGTCCTACGAGCAGTACTTC.

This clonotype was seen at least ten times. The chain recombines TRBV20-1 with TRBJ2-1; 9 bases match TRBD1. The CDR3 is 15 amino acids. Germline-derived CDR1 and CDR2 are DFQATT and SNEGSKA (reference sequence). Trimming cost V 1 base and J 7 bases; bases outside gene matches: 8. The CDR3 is CSARAMGQGRNEQFF. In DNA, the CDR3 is TGCAGTGCTAGAGCCATGGGACAGGGTCGGAATGAGCAGTTCTTC.

The CDR3 reads CAISGGDTSYNEQFF. The CDR3 DNA reads TGTGCCATCAGTGGCGGGGATACCTCCTACAATGAGCAGTTCTTC. The chain combines TRBV10-3 with TRBJ2-1, with TRBD2 as a possible D gene (6 bases). V dropped 4 bases and J dropped 0 bases, with 10 bases sitting between them. Germline CDR1 ENHRY, CDR2 SYGVKD. The CDR3 extends over 15 amino acids.

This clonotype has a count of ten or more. The CDR3 nucleotides read TGTGCCAGCACCGTAAGGGGACAGGGGGCAGATAAAGCTTTCTTT. This encodes CASTVRGQGADKAFF. This chain links TRBV28 with TRBJ1-1; the match to TRBD1 covers 12 bases. This CDR3 has 15 residues. Germline CDR1 MDHEN, CDR2 SYDVKM. V lost 7 bases to trimming and J lost 9 bases; unmatched junction nucleotides: 12. The full variable domain, completed using reference TRBV28 and TRBJ1-1, is DVKVTQSSRYLVKRTGEKVFLECVQDMDHENMFWYRQDPGLGLRLIYFSYDVKMKEKGDIPEGYSVSREKKERFSLILESASTNQTSMYLCASTVRGQGADKAFFGQGTRLTVV.

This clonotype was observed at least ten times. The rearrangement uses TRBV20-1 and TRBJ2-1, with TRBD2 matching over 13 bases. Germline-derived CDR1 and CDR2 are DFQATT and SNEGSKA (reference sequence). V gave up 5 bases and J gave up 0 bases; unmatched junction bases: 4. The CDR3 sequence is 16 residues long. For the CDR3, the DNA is TGCAGTGCTGCGGGACTAGCGGGAAGCTCCTACAATGAGCAGTTCTTC. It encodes CSAAGLAGSSYNEQFF.

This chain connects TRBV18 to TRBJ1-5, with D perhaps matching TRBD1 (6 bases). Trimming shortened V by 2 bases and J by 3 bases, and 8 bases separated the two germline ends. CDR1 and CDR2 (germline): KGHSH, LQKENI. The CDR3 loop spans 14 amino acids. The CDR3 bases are TGTGCCAGCTCACCATCAGGGGTCAATCAGCCCCAGCATTTT. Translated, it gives CASSPSGVNQPQHF. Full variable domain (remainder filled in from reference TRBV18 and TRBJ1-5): NAGVMQNPRHLVRRRGQEARLRCSPMKGHSHVYWYRQLPEEGLKFMVYLQKENIIDESGMPKERFSAEFPKEGPSILRIQQVVRGDSAAYFCASSPSGVNQPQHFGDGTRLSIL.

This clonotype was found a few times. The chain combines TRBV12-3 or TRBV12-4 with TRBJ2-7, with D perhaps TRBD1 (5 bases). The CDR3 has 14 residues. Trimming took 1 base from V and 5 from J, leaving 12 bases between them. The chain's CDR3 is CASSLETDLDEQYF. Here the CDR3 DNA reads TGTGCCAGCAGTTTAGAGACAGACCTGGACGAGCAGTACTTC.

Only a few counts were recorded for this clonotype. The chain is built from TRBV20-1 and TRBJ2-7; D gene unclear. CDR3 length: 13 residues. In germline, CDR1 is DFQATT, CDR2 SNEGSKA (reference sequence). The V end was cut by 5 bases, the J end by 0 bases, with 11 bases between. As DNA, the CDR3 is TGCAGTGCTCATTACGCCAGCTCCTACGAGCAGTACTTC. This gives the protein CSAHYASSYEQYF.

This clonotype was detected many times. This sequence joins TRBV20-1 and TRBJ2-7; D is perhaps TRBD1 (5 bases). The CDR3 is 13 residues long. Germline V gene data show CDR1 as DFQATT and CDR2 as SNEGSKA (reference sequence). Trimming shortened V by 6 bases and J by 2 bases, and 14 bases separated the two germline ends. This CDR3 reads CSAQGIRTYEQYF. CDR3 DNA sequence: TGCAGTGCCCAGGGAATTAGGACCTACGAGCAGTACTTC.

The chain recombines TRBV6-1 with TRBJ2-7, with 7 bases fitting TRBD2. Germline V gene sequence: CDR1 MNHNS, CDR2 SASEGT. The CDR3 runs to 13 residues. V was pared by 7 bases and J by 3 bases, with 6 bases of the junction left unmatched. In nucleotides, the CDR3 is TGTGCCAGCATATCCGGGAGGAGCTACGAGCAGTACTTC. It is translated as CASISGRSYEQYF.

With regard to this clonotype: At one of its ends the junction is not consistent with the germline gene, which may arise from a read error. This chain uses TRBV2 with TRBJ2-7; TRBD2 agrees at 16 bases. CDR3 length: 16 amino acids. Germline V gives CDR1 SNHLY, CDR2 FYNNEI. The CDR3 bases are TGTGCCAGCAGCGAAGAGGGACTAGCGGGAGGGTACGAGCAGTACTTC. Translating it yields CASSEEGLAGGYEQYF.

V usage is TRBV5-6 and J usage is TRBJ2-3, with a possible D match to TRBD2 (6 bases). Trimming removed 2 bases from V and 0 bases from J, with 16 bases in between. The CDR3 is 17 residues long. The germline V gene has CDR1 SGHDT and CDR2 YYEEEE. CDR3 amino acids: CASSFSFLLASTDTQYF. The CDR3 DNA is TGTGCCAGCAGCTTTTCCTTCCTTCTAGCGAGCACAGATACGCAGTATTTT.

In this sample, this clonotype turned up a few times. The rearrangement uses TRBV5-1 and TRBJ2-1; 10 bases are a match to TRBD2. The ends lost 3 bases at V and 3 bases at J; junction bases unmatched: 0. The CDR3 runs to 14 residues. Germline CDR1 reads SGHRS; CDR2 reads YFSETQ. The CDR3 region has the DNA TGCGCCAGCAGCTGGACTAGCGGCTACAATGAGCAGTTCTTC. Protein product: CASSWTSGYNEQFF.

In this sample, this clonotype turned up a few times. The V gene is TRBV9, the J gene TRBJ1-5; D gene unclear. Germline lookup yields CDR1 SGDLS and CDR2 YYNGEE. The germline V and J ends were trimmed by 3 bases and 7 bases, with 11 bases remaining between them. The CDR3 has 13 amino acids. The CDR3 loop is CASSADQDQPQHF. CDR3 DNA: TGTGCCAGCAGCGCCGACCAAGACCAGCCCCAGCATTTT.

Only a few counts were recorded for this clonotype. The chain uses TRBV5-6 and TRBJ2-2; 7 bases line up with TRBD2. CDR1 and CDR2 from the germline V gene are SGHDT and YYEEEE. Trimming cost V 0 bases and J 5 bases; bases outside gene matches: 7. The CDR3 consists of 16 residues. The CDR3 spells CASSLVGGSGTGELFF. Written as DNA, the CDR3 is TGTGCCAGCAGCTTGGTCGGCGGGAGCGGTACCGGGGAGCTGTTTTTT.

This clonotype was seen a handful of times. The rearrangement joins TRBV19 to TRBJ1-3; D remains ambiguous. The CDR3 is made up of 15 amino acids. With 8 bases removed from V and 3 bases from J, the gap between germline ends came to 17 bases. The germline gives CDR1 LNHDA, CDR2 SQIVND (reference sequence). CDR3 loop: CASGNRPLSGNTIYF. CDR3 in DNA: TGTGCCAGTGGGAACCGTCCTCTGAGTGGAAACACCATATATTTT.

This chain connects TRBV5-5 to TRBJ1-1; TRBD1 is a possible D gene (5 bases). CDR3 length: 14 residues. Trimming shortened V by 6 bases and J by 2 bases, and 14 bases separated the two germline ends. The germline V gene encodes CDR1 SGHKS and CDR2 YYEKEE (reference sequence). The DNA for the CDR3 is TGTGCCAGCATCCCAATCGGGGGAAACACTGAAGCTTTCTTT. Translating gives CASIPIGGNTEAFF. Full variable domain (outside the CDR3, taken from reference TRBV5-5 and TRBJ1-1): DAGVTQSPTHLIKTRGQQVTLRCSPISGHKSVSWYQQVLGQGPQFIFQYYEKEERGRGNFPDRFSARQFPNYSSELNVNALLLGDSALYLCASIPIGGNTEAFFGQGTRLTVV.

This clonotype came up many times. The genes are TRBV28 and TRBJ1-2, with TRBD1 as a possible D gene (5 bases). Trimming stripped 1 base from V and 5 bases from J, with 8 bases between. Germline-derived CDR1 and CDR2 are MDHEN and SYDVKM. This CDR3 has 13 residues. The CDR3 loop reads CASSLYTGYGYTF. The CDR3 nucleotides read TGTGCCAGCAGTTTATACACAGGTTATGGCTACACCTTC.

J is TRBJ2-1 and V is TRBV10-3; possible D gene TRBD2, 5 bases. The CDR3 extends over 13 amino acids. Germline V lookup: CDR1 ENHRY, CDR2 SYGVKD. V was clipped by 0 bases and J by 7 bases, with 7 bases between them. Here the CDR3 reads CAISESGVNEQFF. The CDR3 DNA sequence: TGTGCCATCAGTGAGTCGGGAGTAAATGAGCAGTTCTTC.

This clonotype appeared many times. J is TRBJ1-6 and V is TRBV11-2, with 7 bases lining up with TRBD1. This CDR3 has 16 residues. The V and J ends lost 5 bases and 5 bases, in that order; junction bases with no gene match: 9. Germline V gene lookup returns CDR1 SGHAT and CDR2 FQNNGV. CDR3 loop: CASSGTGGQNNSPLHF. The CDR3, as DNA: TGTGCCAGCAGCGGAACGGGGGGACAGAATAATTCACCCCTCCACTTT.

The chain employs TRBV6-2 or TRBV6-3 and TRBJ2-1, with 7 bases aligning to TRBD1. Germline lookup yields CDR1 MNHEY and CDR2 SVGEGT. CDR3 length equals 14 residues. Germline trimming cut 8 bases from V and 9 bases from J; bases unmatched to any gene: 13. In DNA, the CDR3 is TGTGCCAGCGCCCGGACGGCAGGGGGTCCTGAGCAGTTCTTC. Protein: CASARTAGGPEQFF.

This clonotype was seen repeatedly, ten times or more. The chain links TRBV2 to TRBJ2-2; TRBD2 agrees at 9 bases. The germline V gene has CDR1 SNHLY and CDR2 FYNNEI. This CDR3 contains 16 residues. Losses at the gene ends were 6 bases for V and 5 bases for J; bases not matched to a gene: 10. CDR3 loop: CASSAGGGSRTGELFF. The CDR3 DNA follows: TGTGCCAGCAGCGCGGGGGGGGGATCACGTACCGGGGAGCTGTTTTTT. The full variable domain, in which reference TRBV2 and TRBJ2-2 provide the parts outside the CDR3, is EPEVTQTPSHQVTQMGQEVILRCVPISNHLYFYWYRQILGQKVEFLVSFYNNEISEKSEIFDDQFSVERPDGSNFTLKIRSTKLEDSAMYFCASSAGGGSRTGELFFGEGSRLTVL.

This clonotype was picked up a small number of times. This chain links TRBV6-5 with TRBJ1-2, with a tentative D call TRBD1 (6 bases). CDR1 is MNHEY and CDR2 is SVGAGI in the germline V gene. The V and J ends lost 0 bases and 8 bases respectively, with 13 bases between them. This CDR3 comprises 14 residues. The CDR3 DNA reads TGTGCCAGCAGTTACTCGAGGGGGAGGGGAGGCTACACCTTC. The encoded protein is CASSYSRGRGGYTF.